This TCR beta chain was retrieved from a study of identifying expanded T cells in peripheral blood. Points from the study as a whole: Across healthy donors, higher total template counts meant significantly greater approximately two-week count variance.

Trimming took 1 base from V and 7 from J, leaving 10 bases between them. Germline lookup yields CDR1 SGHTA and CDR2 FQGNSA. The CDR3 contains 13 residues. Assay: immunoSEQ multiplex PCR; the TCRdb copy retains only in-frame clones and omits some. This sample has 80,000 to 90,000 clones, with 86% found just once. Collection occurred without any documented infections or immune events in donors. With respect to this clone: Its antigen remains unknown.

The genes are TRBV7-2 and TRBJ1-2; D is ambiguous. The sequencing sample was made of blood. The sequence was obtained from a person between 18 and 69 years old in good health. CDR3 protein: CASSLGVGSGYTF. The CDR3 DNA reads TGTGCCAGCAGCTTAGGGGTCGGCAGTGGCTACACCTTC.